This entry is about one T cell receptor (beta chain). The table lists this clone with a few counts. Its recognized antigen is unknown. No clone much larger than this one lies a single base away; base qualities are absent. V sheds 7 bases and J sheds 5 bases, leaving 23 bases between their ends. CDR1 and CDR2 are drawn from the germline V gene: SGHTA, FQGNSA. The CDR3 sequence holds 16 residues, the cysteine and phenylalanine included. The sequence is cut down to CDR3 DNA, 48 bases in frame from base 1. The collaborating institutions used their own protocols to collect whole blood in K2EDTA tubes. For TCRbeta analysis, collaborators shipped samples as frozen whole blood, isolated PBMCs, or DNA extracted from either of those sample types. The source of the sample is a study of blood T cell repertoires in COVID-19 (dated by TCRdb to about 2020). Concerning the study at large: The collaborator samples originated in the United States, Italy and Spain and spanned the acute and convalescent phases of COVID-19. The repertoires were released in a freely available public database intended as a resource for research on the immune response to SARS-CoV-2. The sample metadata nearly always contained a de-identified subject ID, COVID-19 status, age in years and sex. Subjects who had been exposed to COVID-19, were actively infected with it, or had recovered from it provided the deeply sampled blood TCRbeta repertoires that made up the dataset. The prospective study material was composed of cDNA or gDNA derived from T cells, B-cell-depleted T cells, or PBMCs. Where available, HLA class I and class II types were taken from metadata supplied by the sample provider and were not determined by assay-based typing. Samples came from the ongoing ImmuneRACE study (first 160 participants) plus 1,254 subjects from 6 global collaborators. The paper's findings and limits, for the study overall: Clinical and demographic metadata were provided uncurated, with the amount varying by source and participant.

The immunoSEQ Assay, a bias-controlled multiplex PCR, was used to amplify TCRbeta CDR3 regions from genomic DNA. As for how the authors treated the data: The number of nucleated cells in each sample was estimated from the amplification of reference gene primers within the assay. To quantify the absolute abundance of each unique TCRbeta CDR3 rearrangement, sequence reads were collapsed and filtered. For each sample, productive Simpson clonality was calculated by taking the square root of Simpson's diversity index across productive rearrangements. Drawn from immuneACCESS, this table holds only the in-frame rearrangements with V and J called that TCRdb kept. Clones are partly lost; checked studies trace under half to an unresolved V gene and leave the rest unexplained. The DNA was the basis for D and trimming; V, J and clone size are from that table. A total of 45,000 to 60,000 clones appear in this sample, more than 70% of them only once. About 10% of the sample comes from the top ten.

The clonotype originates from a man between 65 and 79 years old with active COVID-19. The V and J genes are TRBV7-2 and TRBJ1-2; a weak D assignment points to TRBD1 (6 bases agree). Sequencing input: peripheral blood. The CDR3 corresponds to CASTRARGTSFYGYTF. DNA sequence: TGTGCCAGCACTCGAGCTAGGGGGACAAGTTTTTATGGCTACACCTTC.